This T cell receptor (beta chain) is from a study of blood T cell repertoires in COVID-19. Across the whole study: Acute-phase and convalescent COVID-19 samples originated in the United States, Italy and Spain. T cells, B-cell-depleted T cells, or PBMCs provided the cDNA or gDNA that served as material.

Original handling: It was from reference gene primer amplification that nucleated cell counts were estimated. Sequencing used immunoSEQ multiplex PCR; TCRdb keeps in-frame clones, though not all of them. Clone size and the V and J calls come from that table; the DNA yielded D and trimming. The sample lists approximately 300,000 clones; 75% to 90% were seen once. This clone was found a few times. Trimming cost V 1 base and J 3 bases, with 12 bases left between them. This CDR3 comprises 15 residues. The germline V gene has CDR1 SGHTA and CDR2 FQGNSA. This chain joins TRBV7-2 and TRBJ1-2; TRBD1 is a possible D gene (5 bases). Sequences were obtained from peripheral blood. The receptor was derived from a man aged 18 to 29 with active or convalescent COVID-19. As DNA, the CDR3 is TGTGCCAGCAGCTTAGAAGTCGGCAGGGACTATGGCTACACCTTC. This encodes CASSLEVGRDYGYTF.